The 17 T cell receptor delta chains listed next were all sequenced from one sample in a study of γδ T cells in repeated Plasmodium falciparum infection. TCRdb used CATT to re-call clones from the multiplex PCR reads. The sample lists tens of thousands of delta-chain clones, around 1.6% occurring once. Flow sorting of PBMC yielded separate Vgamma9/Vdelta2+ and Vdelta2-negative gammadelta T cell populations for bulk repertoire analysis. The sequenced material came from gamma-delta T cells from blood. The receptor set was obtained from a pool of human donors (malaria-infected and uninfected, not separated).

This clone was seen ten or more times. This likely reflects a read error, since a far larger clone is one base away. Other DNA sequences within the sample encode an identical CDR3. The chain carries TRDV1 and TRDJ1; 9 bases map to TRDD3. The CDR3 extends over 17 amino acids. CDR1 is TSWWSYY and CDR2 is QGS in the germline V gene. The CDR3 nucleotides are TGTGCTCTCGGGGTCGGGGCTGGGGGATTCTCTACCGATAAACTCATCTTT. Amino acids: CALGVGAGGFSTDKLIF.

This clone was counted many times. At residue 11, TCRdb's protein is not the same as the translated DNA, so the protein here was read from the DNA. The chain carries TRDV1 and TRDJ1, with TRDD3 matching 11 bases. This CDR3 comprises 18 residues. CDR1 is TSWWSYY and CDR2 is QGS in the germline V gene. Here the CDR3 reads CALGEKIGGYEYTDKLIF. In DNA, the CDR3 is TGCGCTCTTGGGGAAAAAATTGGGGGATACGAGTACACCGATAAACTCATCTTT.

A word on this clone: The protein recorded in TCRdb matches a much larger clone and deviates from this DNA's translation at residue 4, suggesting a read error; the protein here is obtained by translating the DNA. The genes are TRDV1 and TRDJ1, with TRDD3 matching 8 bases. CDR1 TSWWSYY and CDR2 QGS come from the germline V gene. This CDR3 region has 17 residues. The CDR3 reads CALVELTMGDGTDKLIF. In nucleotides, the CDR3 is TGTGCTCTTGTGGAACTAACGATGGGGGATGGGACCGATAAACTCATCTTT.

A word on this clone: A much larger clone sits a single nucleotide away, making a read error possible. The chain joins TRDV2 to TRDJ1; 12 bases match TRDD3. The J gene, not given by TCRdb, was assigned here from a germline match of the nucleotide sequence. The germline V gene encodes CDR1 GEAIGNYY and CDR2 EKD. The CDR3 has 15 amino acids. The CDR3 region is CAAAGGYGVIDKLIF. The CDR3 bases are TGTGCGGCCGCTGGGGGATACGGGGTCATCGATAAACTCATCTTT.

About this clone itself: One base separates it from a far larger clone, so it is likely a read error. Additional DNA sequences in this sample encode the identical CDR3. The DNA for the CDR3 is TGCGCTCTTGGGGAATTCCCCTTCTGGGGGATACAAGATAAACTCATCTTT. Protein sequence: CALGEFPFWGIQDKLIF. The chain uses TRDV1 and TRDJ1; TRDD3 matches at 11 bases. The J gene, missing from TCRdb, was assigned here through DNA to germline matching. Germline CDR1 and CDR2: TSWWSYY and QGS. The CDR3 length is 17 residues.

This clone was counted a few times. One base away lies a much larger clone, so this may be a sequencing read error. The V and J genes are TRDV1 and TRDJ1; 10 bases fit TRDD3. From germline, CDR1 is TSWWSYY and CDR2 QGS. Trimming removed 9 bases from V and 8 bases from J; junction bases left unmatched: 24. CDR3 size: 18 residues. This chain's CDR3 is CALGIFRPSTGGCVKLIF. The DNA of the CDR3 is TGTGCTCTCGGAATTTTCCGTCCTAGTACTGGGGGATGCGTGAAACTCATCTTT.

This clone turned up a few times. This DNA's translation and the protein TCRdb lists, from a much larger clone, do not match at residue 4, likely due to a read error; the protein shown is translated from the DNA. The chain couples TRDV3 to TRDJ1; 9 bases match TRDD3. TCRdb is silent on the J gene; assignment here came from matching the DNA to germline. Germline CDR1 is TVYSNPD and CDR2 is GDNSRS (reference sequence). V shed 2 bases, J shed 5 bases, and the junction held 18 bases outside the gene matches. The CDR3 contains 17 residues. The CDR3 loop is CAFVPRHWGSEEDKLIF. The DNA for the CDR3 is TGTGCCTTTGTACCCCGACACTGGGGGAGCGAAGAGGATAAACTCATCTTT.

In its sample, this clone was seen a few times. TCRdb lists the protein of a much larger clone for this DNA, which differs at residue 18, so this is likely a read error; the protein given here is translated from the DNA itself. For the V gene the call is TRDV1; the J gene has no call; the table's D call of TRDD3 was not tested on the DNA. This CDR3 comprises 19 residues. Per germline, CDR1 TSWWSYY and CDR2 QGS. The CDR3 here is CALVPAHAGGGSYTDKLTF. CDR3 DNA sequence: TGTGCTCTTGTACCAGCGCACGCTGGCGGGGGGTCTTACACCGATAAACTCACCTTT.

Many counts were recorded for this clone. A read error likely explains why the TCRdb protein, taken from a much larger clone, differs from this DNA's translation at residue 3; the protein shown is translated from the DNA. The DNA for the CDR3 is TGTGCTCCTGGGGACCCTTCCTTCTACTGGGGGATAGGGTCGTCGTACACCGATAAACTCATCTTT. Translating gives CAPGDPSFYWGIGSSYTDKLIF. This chain connects TRDV1 to TRDJ1; 11 bases agree with TRDD3. The CDR3 is 22 residues long. The V gene's germline CDR1 is TSWWSYY and CDR2 QGS.

This clone was detected a few times. TCRdb pairs this DNA with a much larger clone's protein that differs at residue 21, likely a read error; the protein shown was translated from the DNA. The V gene call reads TRDV1; no J gene was called; the table names TRDD3, a call not compared with the DNA. Germline V lookup: CDR1 TSWWSYY, CDR2 QGS. The CDR3 sequence is 22 residues long. The CDR3 region has the DNA TGTGCTCTTGGGGCTACGCCAAGGGTACTGGGGGATAAAGGCTCCCCTGTCGATAAACTCACCTTT. Protein product: CALGATPRVLGDKGSPVDKLTF.

Of note for this clone: A much larger clone lies one base from this, so it may be a read error. The V gene is TRDV1, but the J gene lacks a call; the D call TRDD3 from the table was never checked on the DNA. CDR3 size: 24 residues. Germline CDR1 reads TSWWSYY; CDR2 reads QGS. The CDR3 is CALGDTSYFRGWDWGIRGFRELIF. Here the CDR3 DNA reads TGTGCTCTTGGGGATACTTCCTACTTTAGGGGATGGGACTGGGGGATACGCGGATTCCGGGAGCTCATCTTT.

This clone is categorized as medium-sized. Other nucleotide sequences in the sample specify the same CDR3. This sequence joins TRDV1 and TRDJ1, with TRDD2 identical over 7 bases. V gave up 4 bases and J gave up 0 bases; unmatched junction bases: 26. CDR1 TSWWSYY and CDR2 QGS come from the germline V gene. The CDR3 totals 22 residues. In nucleotides, the CDR3 is TGTGCTCTTGGGGGTCCTTCCTCCCCAGTTCTTTGGCGTTTCTTGTACACCGATAAACTCATCTTT. Its protein product is CALGGPSSPVLWRFLYTDKLIF.

This clone was seen only a few times. This DNA translates differently at residue 17 from the TCRdb protein, which is that of a much larger clone; a read error is likely, and the protein shown is the DNA's own translation. The V gene call is TRDV1, and the J gene call is absent; the table calls TRDD3, which could not be checked here. The CDR3 totals 18 residues. Germline values: CDR1 TSWWSYY, CDR2 QGS. The CDR3, as DNA: TGTGCTCTTGGGGAATCTTTCCGGGGGATGCCGTACACCGATAAACTCACCTTT. This translates into CALGESFRGMPYTDKLTF.

On this clone: A read error likely explains this, since a far larger clone differs by one base. The identical CDR3 is also encoded by other nucleotide sequences in the sample. The V call is TRDV1, the J call TRDJ1; 8 bases line up with TRDD2. TCRdb leaves out the J gene; it was filled in here by matching the DNA to germline. Trimming at V came to 3 bases and at J to 4 bases, leaving 7 bases not matched to a gene. CDR1 and CDR2 from the germline V gene are TSWWSYY and QGS. The CDR3 consists of 15 residues. The chain's CDR3 is CALGELPPSYDKLIF. Written as DNA, the CDR3 is TGTGCTCTTGGGGAGCTCCCCCCTTCCTACGATAAACTCATCTTT.

Worth noting for this clone: The protein TCRdb gives is from a much larger clone and does not agree with this DNA's translation at residue 15, likely a read error; the protein shown here comes from the DNA. The CDR3 nucleotides are TGTGCTCTTGGGGAACTACCTTCCTACATGGGTGGGGGTCACTTATACACCGATAAACTCATCTTT. It yields the protein CALGELPSYMGGGHLYTDKLIF. This chain connects TRDV1 to TRDJ1; 9 bases match TRDD2. Germline V gene data show CDR1 as TSWWSYY and CDR2 as QGS. The CDR3 contains 22 residues. Losses at the gene ends were 0 bases for V and 0 bases for J; bases not matched to a gene: 20.

With respect to this clone: The mismatch at residue 8 between this DNA's translation and the TCRdb protein of a much larger clone likely reflects a read error; the protein shown is translated from the DNA. V and J are TRDV2 and TRDJ1; D is uncertain. Since TCRdb gives no J gene, matching the DNA to germline was used here to assign it. This CDR3 has 16 residues. Trimming took 3 bases from V and 3 from J, leaving 19 bases between them. Per germline, CDR1 GEAIGNYY and CDR2 EKD. DNA of the CDR3: TGTGCCTGTGACCAATGCCGCCTCTCCAAGCCCGATAAACTCATCTTT. Amino acids: CACDQCRLSKPDKLIF.

As regards this clone: It is likely a read error: a sequence one base away is far more abundant. Other DNA sequences of this sample code for an identical CDR3. The chain recombines TRDV1 with TRDJ1, with D tentatively TRDD3 (6 bases). Assignment of the J gene here rests on matching the DNA to germline, because TCRdb gives none. The CDR3 runs to 19 residues. Deletions cut 2 bases from V and 0 bases from J, with 22 bases between. Germline-derived CDR1 and CDR2 are TSWWSYY and QGS. CDR3: CALGEGAGARRGYTDKLIF. The CDR3 DNA sequence: TGTGCTCTTGGGGAAGGCGCTGGGGCCCGAAGAGGGTACACCGATAAACTCATCTTT.